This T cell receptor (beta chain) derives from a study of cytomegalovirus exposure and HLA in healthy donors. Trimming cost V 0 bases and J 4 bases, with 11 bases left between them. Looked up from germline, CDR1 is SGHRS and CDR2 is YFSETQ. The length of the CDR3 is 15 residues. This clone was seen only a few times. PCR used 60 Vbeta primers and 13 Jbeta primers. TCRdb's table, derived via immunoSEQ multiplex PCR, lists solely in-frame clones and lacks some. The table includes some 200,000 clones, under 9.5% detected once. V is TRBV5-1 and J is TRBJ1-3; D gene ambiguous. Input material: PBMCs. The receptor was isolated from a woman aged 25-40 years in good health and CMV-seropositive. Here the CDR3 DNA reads TGCGCCAGCAGCTTGGATACTGCAGGCGGAAACACCATATATTTT. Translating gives CASSLDTAGGNTIYF.